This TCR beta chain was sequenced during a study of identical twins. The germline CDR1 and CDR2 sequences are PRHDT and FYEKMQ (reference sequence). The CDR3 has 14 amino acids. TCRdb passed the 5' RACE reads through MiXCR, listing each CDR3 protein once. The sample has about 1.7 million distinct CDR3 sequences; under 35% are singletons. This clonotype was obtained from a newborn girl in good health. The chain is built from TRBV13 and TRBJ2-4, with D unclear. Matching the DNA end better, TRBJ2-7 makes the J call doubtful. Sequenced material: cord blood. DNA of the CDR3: TGTGCCAGCAGCTTAGAATTACGGCAGCACGAGCAGTACTTC. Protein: CASSLELRQHEQYF.